This entry lists 27 T cell receptor beta chains sequenced from one sample in a study of beta chain features in type 1 diabetes. The isolated RNA, all of it, was reverse transcribed, so expressed TCRB transcripts were what got sequenced. Data came from immunoSEQ multiplex PCR; TCRdb stores just in-frame clones and leaves some out. The top ten clones hold 0.02% to 0.03% of a sample with over 700,000 clones, roughly a sixth of them seen once. The sequenced sample consisted of naive CD4+ T cells from blood. The receptors were sampled from a woman aged 18 to 35 in good health.

This clone was seen a few times. Here the CDR3 reads CASSERDGGSYGYTF. The CDR3 DNA reads TGTGCCAGCAGTGAGAGGGATGGGGGGAGCTATGGCTACACCTTC. The chain employs TRBV2 and TRBJ1-2; D possibly corresponds to TRBD1 (5 bases). V lost 3 bases, J lost 4 bases, and 15 bases lay in between. CDR1 is SNHLY and CDR2 is FYNNEI in the germline V gene. The CDR3 spans 15 residues.

This clone was observed at least ten times. The chain joins TRBV14 to TRBJ2-2; tentatively, D is TRBD2 (6 bases). CDR1 is SGHDN and CDR2 is FVKESK in the germline V gene. Trimming left V 0 bases short and J 1 base short, with 9 bases between. This CDR3 region has 16 residues. For the CDR3, the DNA is TGTGCCAGCAGCCAAGATGGGACTGGGAACACCGGGGAGCTGTTTTTT. Protein sequence: CASSQDGTGNTGELFF.

There are a few counts of this clone. The V gene is TRBV7-2, the J gene TRBJ2-1; TRBD2 agrees at 8 bases. Per the germline V gene, CDR1 is SGHTA and CDR2 is FQGNSA. The V segment lost 6 bases and the J segment 2 bases; nucleotides outside the gene matches: 9. The CDR3 has 16 amino acids. CDR3 sequence reads: CASSSHSGIPYNEQFF. CDR3 DNA: TGTGCCAGCAGTTCCCATAGCGGGATCCCCTACAATGAGCAGTTCTTC.

This clone has a handful of counts. The gene calls are TRBV18 and TRBJ1-1, with TRBD1 as a possible D gene (6 bases). Trimming stripped 4 bases from V and 6 bases from J, with 12 bases between. The germline CDR1 and CDR2 sequences are KGHSH and LQKENI. There are 13 residues in the CDR3. In nucleotides, the CDR3 is TGTGCCAGCTCACTAACAGGGTACGCTGAAGCTTTCTTT. It yields the protein CASSLTGYAEAFF.

There are a few counts of this clone. The rearrangement links TRBV7-2 to TRBJ2-7; TRBD2 matches 11 bases. V lost 0 bases, J lost 2 bases, and 0 bases stayed unmatched. CDR1 is SGHTA and CDR2 is FQGNSA in the germline V gene. The CDR3 runs 15 residues. CDR3: CASSLATSGAYEQYF. The CDR3 nucleotides are TGTGCCAGCAGCTTAGCGACTAGCGGGGCCTACGAGCAGTACTTC.

The chain recombines TRBV9 with TRBJ1-5, with D possibly TRBD1 on 5 matching bases. The germline V gene encodes CDR1 SGDLS and CDR2 YYNGEE. V gave up 3 bases and J gave up 7 bases, with 11 bases separating them. This CDR3 comprises 13 residues. The CDR3 DNA is TGTGCCAGCAGCGAACGTGGGGGACAGCCCCAGCATTTT. It translates to CASSERGGQPQHF.

The rearrangement uses TRBV9 and TRBJ1-4; D is uncertain. CDR3 size: 14 residues. The germline gives CDR1 SGDLS, CDR2 YYNGEE. The germline V and J ends were trimmed by 2 bases and 6 bases, with 11 bases remaining between them. CDR3 nucleotides: TGTGCCAGCAGCGTTCGGACCTCCGATGAAAAACTGTTTTTT. Its protein is CASSVRTSDEKLFF.

The gene calls are TRBV10-3 and TRBJ1-1, with no clear D. CDR1 and CDR2 from the germline V gene are ENHRY and SYGVKD. The CDR3 loop spans 13 amino acids. Trimming stripped 0 bases from V and 1 base from J, with 3 bases between. The CDR3 region is CAISESKNTEAFF. The CDR3 DNA reads as TGTGCCATCAGTGAGTCTAAGAACACTGAAGCTTTCTTT.

This clone was detected only a few times. This same CDR3 is encoded by further DNA sequences in the sample. This sequence joins TRBV20-1 and TRBJ2-7; a possible D gene is TRBD2 (6 bases). Germline V gene sequence: CDR1 DFQATT, CDR2 SNEGSKA (reference sequence). This CDR3 contains 11 residues. V shed 6 bases and J shed 4 bases, with 10 bases lying between them. DNA for the CDR3: TGCAGTGCCCGGGGGAGGTACGAGCAGTACTTC. It is translated as CSARGRYEQYF.

The chain links TRBV29-1 to TRBJ1-1; maybe TRBD1 (5 bases). Looked up from germline, CDR1 is SQVTM and CDR2 is ANQGSEA. Trimming pared 6 bases from V and 6 bases from J, leaving 11 bases between. The CDR3 consists of 11 residues. This CDR3 reads CSVSRGAEAFF. CDR3 coding DNA: TGCAGCGTCTCGCGGGGGGCTGAAGCTTTCTTT. Filled out from reference TRBV29-1 and TRBJ1-1, the complete variable domain reads SAVISQKPSRDICQRGTSLTIQCQVDSQVTMMFWYRQQPGQSLTLIATANQGSEATYESGFVIDKFPISRPNLTFSTLTVSNMSPEDSSIYLCSVSRGAEAFFGQGTRLTVV.

This clone was counted a few times. The rearrangement joins TRBV9 to TRBJ1-1; tentative D call: TRBD1 (5 bases). The germline CDR1 and CDR2 sequences are SGDLS and YYNGEE. The CDR3 totals 14 residues. The germline V and J ends were trimmed by 4 bases and 4 bases, with 14 bases remaining between them. CDR3: CASSPQSGGTEAFF. For the CDR3, the DNA is TGTGCCAGCAGCCCTCAAAGCGGGGGCACTGAAGCTTTCTTT.

The chain links TRBV19 to TRBJ2-1; 7 bases line up with TRBD2. Germline V lookup: CDR1 LNHDA, CDR2 SQIVND (reference sequence). V was clipped by 3 bases and J by 3 bases; unmatched bases: 8. This CDR3 is 16 amino acids long. CDR3 protein: CASSMLEAGLYNEQFF. CDR3 sequence (DNA): TGTGCCAGTAGTATGCTCGAAGCGGGACTCTACAATGAGCAGTTCTTC. The entire variable domain, with the rest obtained from reference TRBV19 and TRBJ2-1, is as follows: DGGITQSPKYLFRKEGQNVTLSCEQNLNHDAMYWYRQDPGQGLRLIYYSQIVNDFQKGDIAEGYSVSREKKESFPLTVTSAQKNPTAFYLCASSMLEAGLYNEQFFGPGTRLTVL.

The chain employs TRBV4-3 and TRBJ1-2; D gene uncertain. The germline CDR1 and CDR2 sequences are LGHNA and YSLEER. Trimming stripped 2 bases from V and 4 bases from J, with 17 bases between. This CDR3 is 16 amino acids long. CDR3 protein: CASSQTADSRAYGYTF. As DNA, the CDR3 is TGCGCCAGCAGCCAAACGGCTGACTCAAGGGCCTATGGCTACACCTTC.

J is TRBJ2-5 and V is TRBV7-9; no clear D gene. The CDR3 has 13 residues. Trimming removed 4 bases at V and 5 bases at J, with 11 bases between. Germline lookup yields CDR1 SEHNR and CDR2 FQNEAQ (reference sequence). CDR3 nucleotide sequence: TGTGCCAGCAGCTCGTGGGCGAGGGAGACCCAGTACTTC. This gives the protein CASSSWARETQYF.

CDR3 loop: CASSSAGTAYNEQFF. The CDR3 DNA reads TGTGCCAGCAGCTCCGCCGGGACAGCATACAATGAGCAGTTCTTC. The chain employs TRBV7-9 and TRBJ2-1; 7 bases map to TRBD1. The CDR3 has 15 amino acids. The junction had 7 bases not matched to a gene; V was cut back by 4 bases and J by 4 bases. Germline loops: CDR1 SEHNR, CDR2 FQNEAQ (reference sequence).

This chain joins TRBV27 and TRBJ2-2; no reliable D call. CDR3 length: 13 residues. Trimming pared 8 bases from V and 0 bases from J, leaving 7 bases between. Germline-derived CDR1 and CDR2 are MNHEY and SMNVEV (reference sequence). DNA for the CDR3: TGTGCCAGCGGCCGGGCGAACACCGGGGAGCTGTTTTTT. Amino acid sequence: CASGRANTGELFF.

This clone showed up just a few times. The V and J genes are TRBV7-6 and TRBJ2-2; D not certain. The CDR3 is 17 residues long. The germline gives CDR1 SGHVS, CDR2 FNYEAQ. V was shortened by 0 bases and J by 3 bases, with 14 bases between the two germline ends. The chain's CDR3 is CASSLAAAILYTGELFF. In nucleotides, the CDR3 is TGTGCCAGCAGCTTAGCTGCAGCCATACTGTACACCGGGGAGCTGTTTTTT.

This clone was counted between two and nine times. The chain recombines TRBV6-6 with TRBJ1-5; 7 nucleotides match TRBD1. V lost 5 bases to trimming and J lost 6 bases; unmatched junction nucleotides: 7. CDR1 and CDR2 (germline): MNHNY, SVGAGI (reference sequence). The CDR3 runs 14 residues. The CDR3 loop is CASSLGGSGQPQHF. The CDR3 DNA is TGTGCCAGCAGTCTAGGGGGCTCCGGTCAGCCCCAGCATTTT.

CDR3 loop: CASSLVSHSGANVLTF. DNA for the CDR3: TGCGCCAGCAGCTTGGTCAGTCACTCTGGGGCCAACGTCCTGACTTTC. The chain carries TRBV5-1 and TRBJ2-6; D call uncertain. There are 16 residues in the CDR3. Germline values: CDR1 SGHRS, CDR2 YFSETQ. Between the trimmed V and J ends, which lost 0 bases and 0 bases, there was a span of 7 bases.

This clone was picked up a small number of times. The chain couples TRBV5-6 to TRBJ2-7; D call uncertain. Germline V gene data show CDR1 as SGHDT and CDR2 as YYEEEE. The length of the CDR3 is 14 residues. V was trimmed by 2 bases and J by 4 bases, leaving 13 bases between them. CDR3 nucleotides: TGTGCCAGCAGCTTCAACGCATTTCGATACGAGCAGTACTTC. Protein product: CASSFNAFRYEQYF.

The rearrangement joins TRBV19 to TRBJ2-3, with D perhaps assigned TRBD1 or TRBD2 (5 bases each). V gave up 0 bases and J gave up 4 bases, with 17 bases separating them. Germline CDR1 is LNHDA and CDR2 is SQIVND (reference sequence). The CDR3 runs 17 residues. The CDR3 loop is CASSIDAGTPGADTQYF. CDR3 DNA sequence: TGTGCCAGTAGTATAGACGCCGGGACCCCCGGCGCAGATACGCAGTATTTT.

The chain combines TRBV5-4 with TRBJ2-7; D is possibly TRBD1 or TRBD2 (5 bases each). The CDR3 is made up of 14 amino acids. V was cut by 1 base and J by 1 base, with 9 bases left in between. Germline V gene sequence: CDR1 SGHNT, CDR2 YYREEE (reference sequence). The CDR3 bases are TGTGCCAGCAGCTTGTCGTGGGGGTCCTACGAGCAGTACTTC. Translating it yields CASSLSWGSYEQYF.

The rearrangement links TRBV11-3 to TRBJ2-2; D is perhaps TRBD2 (6 bases). In germline, CDR1 is SGHNT, CDR2 YENEEA. Trimming shortened V by 5 bases and J by 1 base, and 14 bases separated the two germline ends. The CDR3 runs to 16 residues. The CDR3: CASSPVAGLNTGELFF. For the CDR3, the DNA is TGTGCCAGCAGCCCCGTGGCGGGACTGAACACCGGGGAGCTGTTTTTT. The whole variable domain, remainder taken from reference TRBV11-3 and TRBJ2-2, is EAGVVQSPRYKIIEKKQPVAFWCNPISGHNTLYWYLQNLGQGPELLIRYENEEAVDDSQLPKDRFSAERLKGVDSTLKIQPAELGDSAVYLCASSPVAGLNTGELFFGEGSRLTVL.

For this clone: Other DNA sequences in the sample encode the same CDR3. V is TRBV9 and J is TRBJ2-7; 8 nucleotides line up with TRBD1. Germline-derived CDR1 and CDR2 are SGDLS and YYNGEE. CDR3 size: 14 residues. The junction had 3 bases not matched to a gene; V was cut back by 2 bases and J by 2 bases. The CDR3 loop reads CASSVSGGPYEQYF. The CDR3 region has the DNA TGTGCCAGCAGCGTCTCAGGGGGCCCCTACGAGCAGTACTTC.

The genes are TRBV12-5 and TRBJ2-4; TRBD1 matches 7 bases. Germline V gene data show CDR1 as LGHNT and CDR2 as FRNRAP. With 1 base clipped from V and 13 bases from J, the junction kept 1 base outside the gene matches. The CDR3 sequence is 11 residues long. The CDR3 is CASGLGGQQYF. In DNA, the CDR3 is TGTGCTAGTGGTTTGGGGGGACAGCAGTACTTC.

This clone was seen only once. This chain connects TRBV11-2 to TRBJ1-4, with D uncertain. Between the trimmed V and J ends, which lost 5 bases and 5 bases, there was a span of 9 bases. The CDR3 length is 13 residues. Germline V lookup: CDR1 SGHAT, CDR2 FQNNGV. This CDR3 is CASSRRTNEKLFF. The CDR3 DNA reads as TGTGCCAGCAGCCGACGGACGAATGAAAAACTGTTTTTT. Using reference TRBV11-2 and TRBJ1-4 for the parts outside the CDR3, the full variable domain is EAGVAQSPRYKIIEKRQSVAFWCNPISGHATLYWYQQILGQGPKLLIQFQNNGVVDDSQLPKDRFSAERLKGVDSTLKIQPAKLEDSAVYLCASSRRTNEKLFFGSGTQLSVL.

This chain uses TRBV5-1 with TRBJ2-1; TRBD2 matches 10 bases. The germline CDR1 and CDR2 sequences are SGHRS and YFSETQ. The CDR3 is 15 residues long. The V segment lost 1 base and the J segment 6 bases; nucleotides outside the gene matches: 4. The CDR3: CASSLIAGGSNEQFF. The CDR3, as DNA: TGCGCCAGCAGCTTGATAGCGGGAGGATCCAATGAGCAGTTCTTC.